Sequencing of this TCR beta chain was carried out in a study of OX40 agonist ivuxolimab in advanced cancers. This clone was counted a few times. Systemic immunosuppression or autoimmune disease history was grounds to exclude patients. Germline loops: CDR1 SGHNT, CDR2 YYREEE (reference sequence). The V gene end was trimmed by 4 bases and the J gene end by 4 bases; junction bases not matched to a gene: 1. This CDR3 is built from 13 residues. Produced via immunoSEQ multiplex PCR; TCRdb's table is partial and in-frame only. The repertoire has more than 45,000 clones, about 83% of them found once; the top ten carry roughly 1.2%.

This material consisted of CD4+ or CD8+ T cells sorted from blood, taken in a trial of the OX40 agonist ivuxolimab. This TCR derives from an adult with an advanced solid tumor such as melanoma, head and neck, liver or kidney cancer. The rearrangement uses TRBV5-4 and TRBJ1-2; TRBD1 matches at 10 bases. In nucleotides, the CDR3 is TGTGCCAGCAGCCGGACAGGGGGCTATGGCTACACCTTC. Translating gives CASSRTGGYGYTF.